This TCR beta chain comes out of a study of monozygotic twins with cystic fibrosis. As regards this clone: Antigen specificity is unknown.

Points from the study as a whole: Unrelated CF individuals shared fewer identical clonotypes than monozygotic CF twins.

The method was immunoSEQ multiplex PCR; TCRdb's version includes in-frame clones alone and lacks a portion of them. Of some 17,000 clones in the sample, about 96% are singletons; the top ten hold 0.62%. Germline CDR1 reads SGDLS; CDR2 reads YYNGEE. V was pared by 0 bases and J by 6 bases, with 11 bases of the junction left unmatched. CDR3 length: 18 residues. Material: blood. The chain joins TRBV9 to TRBJ2-1; 11 bases line up with TRBD2. This clonotype was obtained from a girl aged 2 to 10 with cystic fibrosis. CDR3 protein: CASSVATVLAGEGNEQFF. The DNA for the CDR3 is TGTGCCAGCAGCGTAGCTACAGTACTAGCGGGGGAGGGCAATGAGCAGTTCTTC.